What follows describes a single T cell receptor (beta chain). The CDR3 loop spans 14 amino acids. The germline V gene encodes CDR1 SGDLS and CDR2 YYNGEE. Trimming at V came to 0 bases and at J to 4 bases, leaving 0 bases not matched to a gene. This sample is part of a study of blood T cell repertoires in COVID-19. For the study at large: The United States, Italy and Spain were the sources of the acute and convalescent COVID-19 samples.

Assay used: immunoSEQ multiplex PCR; TCRdb lists only in-frame clones, some missing. The table lists over 250,000 clones, approximately 87% of them singletons, with approximately 5.3% in the top ten. This rearrangement joins TRBV9 to TRBJ1-2; 10 bases agree with TRBD1. The sequenced material came from PBMCs or T cells enriched from blood (not recorded which). This TCR was sampled from a woman aged 30 to 39 who had recovered from COVID-19. The CDR3 protein is CASSVGDRGYGYTF. CDR3 DNA: TGTGCCAGCAGCGTAGGGGACAGGGGCTATGGCTACACCTTC. The entire variable domain, with the rest obtained from reference TRBV9 and TRBJ1-2, is as follows: DSGVTQTPKHLITATGQRVTLRCSPRSGDLSVYWYQQSLDQGLQFLIQYYNGEERAKGNILERFSAQQFPDLHSELNLSSLELGDSALYFCASSVGDRGYGYTFGSGTRLTVV.